This T cell receptor (beta chain) was found in a study of cytomegalovirus exposure and HLA in healthy donors. About the study: The same platform as the 650 to 700 first-cohort repertoires was used for the 95 to 150 validation repertoires, a later analysis reported.

Produced via immunoSEQ multiplex PCR; TCRdb's table is partial and in-frame only. The sample carries over 150,000 clones, less than 90% recorded once. In the case of this clone: Its cognate antigen is unknown.

Germline CDR1 reads LNHDA; CDR2 reads SQIVND (reference sequence). V lost 2 bases and J lost 2, with 6 bases in between. CDR3 length equals 13 residues. Study findings and constraints: CMV antigen specificity of a few CMV-associated chains was confirmed in vitro.

Material: PBMCs. The V gene is TRBV19, the J gene TRBJ1-2; D not certain. This receptor was identified in a woman aged 30 to 39 in good health and CMV-seronegative. The CDR3, as DNA: TGTGCCAGTAGTATAATGGGCAACTATGGCTACACCTTC. Its protein is CASSIMGNYGYTF.